This record looks at one T cell receptor (beta chain) sequence and its context. The specificity of this receptor is unknown. Mismatch with germline at one junction end may stem from a read error. The study tested focal radiation therapy combined with CTLA-4 blockade (ipilimumab) in patients with chemo-refractory metastatic non-small-cell lung cancer. This specimen comes from a study of radiotherapy plus CTLA-4 blockade in lung cancer (dated by TCRdb to 2017 to 2018). The study in broad terms: Among the enrolled patients, approximately 17% had an objective response, and around 31% reached disease control.

Study-wide conclusions, independent of this receptor: The strongest predictors of response were reported to be early dynamic shifts in blood T cell clones along with a rise in serum interferon-beta following radiation. After treatment with radiotherapy and ipilimumab, TCR clones that originated in tumors expanded in peripheral blood.

Per the germline V gene, SNHLY is the CDR1 and FYNNEI is the CDR2. From the cysteine through the phenylalanine, the CDR3 covers 14 amino acids. Only CDR3 DNA is held: 42 bases, read in frame from base 1. Library preparation employed the immunoSEQ multiplex PCR assay. Drawn from immuneACCESS, this table holds only the in-frame rearrangements with V and J called that TCRdb kept. Clones are partly lost; checked studies trace under half to an unresolved V gene and leave the rest unexplained. Here the sample has roughly 120,000 clones; approximately 80% occur a single time. The top ten constitute approximately 5% of the sample.

Recombination joined TRBV2 with TRBJ2-3, and perhaps TRBD1 as D gene, on 5 matching bases. The starting material was peripheral blood, obtained from a patient treated with radiotherapy plus ipilimumab. This TCR was recovered from a human donor with non-small cell lung cancer who had a partial response to radiotherapy plus ipilimumab. CDR3 protein: CVSSVRTSTDTQYF. The DNA sequence reads TGTGTCAGCAGTGTAAGGACAAGCACAGATACGCAGTATTTT.